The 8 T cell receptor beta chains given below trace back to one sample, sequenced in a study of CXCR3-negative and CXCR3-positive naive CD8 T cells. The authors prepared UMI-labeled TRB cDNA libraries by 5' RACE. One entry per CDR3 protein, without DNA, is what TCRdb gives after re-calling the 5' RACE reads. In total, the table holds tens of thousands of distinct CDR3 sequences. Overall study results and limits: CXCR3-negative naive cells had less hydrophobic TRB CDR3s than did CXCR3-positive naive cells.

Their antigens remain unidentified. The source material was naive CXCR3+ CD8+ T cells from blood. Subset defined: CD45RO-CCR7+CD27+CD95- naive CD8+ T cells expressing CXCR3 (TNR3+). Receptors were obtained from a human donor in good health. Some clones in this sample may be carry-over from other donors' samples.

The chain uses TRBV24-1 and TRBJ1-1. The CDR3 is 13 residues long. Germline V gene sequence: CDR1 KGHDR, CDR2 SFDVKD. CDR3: CATQERGNTEAFF.

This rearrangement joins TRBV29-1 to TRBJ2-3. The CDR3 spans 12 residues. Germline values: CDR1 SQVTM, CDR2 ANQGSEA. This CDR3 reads CSVEDPPATQYF.

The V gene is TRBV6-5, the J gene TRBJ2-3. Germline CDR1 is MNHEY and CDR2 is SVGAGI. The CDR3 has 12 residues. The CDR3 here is CASSPSGETQYF.

CDR3 sequence reads: CASSLAGGPSYEQYF. This rearrangement joins TRBV11-3 to TRBJ2-7; checking the TCRdb D call of TRBD2 is not possible without DNA. Germline values: CDR1 SGHNT, CDR2 YENEEA. CDR3 length: 15 residues.

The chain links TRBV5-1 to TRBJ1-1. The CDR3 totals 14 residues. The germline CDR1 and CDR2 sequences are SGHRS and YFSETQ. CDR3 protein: CASSPDGLNTEAFF.

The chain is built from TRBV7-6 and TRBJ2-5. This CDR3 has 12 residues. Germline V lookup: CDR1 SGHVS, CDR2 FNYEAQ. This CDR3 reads CASSLVGETQYF.

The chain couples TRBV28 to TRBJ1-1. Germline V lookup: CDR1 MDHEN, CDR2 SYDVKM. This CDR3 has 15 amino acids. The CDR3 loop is CASSLRGGIGTEAFF.

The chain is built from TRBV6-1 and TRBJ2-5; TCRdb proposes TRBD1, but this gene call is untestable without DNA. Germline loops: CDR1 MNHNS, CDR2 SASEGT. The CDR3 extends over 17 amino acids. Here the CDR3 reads CASSHTPGFTSQETQYF.